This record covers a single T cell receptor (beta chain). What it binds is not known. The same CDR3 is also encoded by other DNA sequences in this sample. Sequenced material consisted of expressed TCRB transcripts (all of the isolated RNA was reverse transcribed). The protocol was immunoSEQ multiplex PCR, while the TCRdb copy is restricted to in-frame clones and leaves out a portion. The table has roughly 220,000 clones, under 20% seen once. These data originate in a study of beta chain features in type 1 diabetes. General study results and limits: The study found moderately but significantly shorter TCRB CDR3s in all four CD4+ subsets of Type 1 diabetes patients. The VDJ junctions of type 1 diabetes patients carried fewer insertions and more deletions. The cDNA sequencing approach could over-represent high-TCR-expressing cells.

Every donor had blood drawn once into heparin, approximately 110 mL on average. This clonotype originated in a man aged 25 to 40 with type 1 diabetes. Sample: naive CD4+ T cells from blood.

CDR3 sequence: CSVDSGNTIYF. The CDR3 DNA is TGCAGCGTTGATTCCGGAAACACCATATATTTT. The rearrangement uses TRBV29-1 and TRBJ1-3; D call uncertain. The CDR3 is made up of 11 amino acids. Germline CDR1 is SQVTM and CDR2 is ANQGSEA. Deletions cut 3 bases from V and 4 bases from J, with 4 bases between. Combining the CDR3 with reference TRBV29-1 and TRBJ1-3 gives the whole variable domain SAVISQKPSRDICQRGTSLTIQCQVDSQVTMMFWYRQQPGQSLTLIATANQGSEATYESGFVIDKFPISRPNLTFSTLTVSNMSPEDSSIYLCSVDSGNTIYFGEGSWLTVV.